These 5 T cell receptor beta chains share one sample of origin, sequenced in a study of chemoradiotherapy in HPV16-positive cancers. The repertoire was sequenced with immunoSEQ multiplex PCR; TCRdb's copy has only in-frame clones and lacks some. Of about 14,000 clones in the sample, about four fifths are singletons; the top ten hold approximately 9.3%. This material was obtained from a patient who underwent chemoradiotherapy. All receptors come from a human donor with HPV-associated anogenital cancer.

The chain combines TRBV6-5 with TRBJ1-2; no reliable D call. Trimming removed 2 bases from V and 7 bases from J, with 17 bases in between. CDR3 length: 15 amino acids. CDR1 is MNHEY, CDR2 SVGAGI, per germline. The CDR3 spells CASSYPPGRAGGYTF. CDR3 DNA: TGTGCCAGCAGTTACCCCCCCGGGCGGGCGGGTGGCTACACCTTC.

This clone was detected only a few times. The chain is built from TRBV11-3 and TRBJ1-3; no reliable D call. The CDR3 is 12 residues long. V was trimmed by 1 base and J by 7 bases, leaving 5 bases between them. Germline V gives CDR1 SGHNT, CDR2 YENEEA. CDR3 sequence: CASSLVENTIYF. DNA for the CDR3: TGTGCCAGCAGCTTAGTGGAGAACACCATATATTTT.

The chain has TRBV5-6 and TRBJ2-3; D assignment may be TRBD1 or TRBD2 (5 bases each). The CDR3 spans 14 residues. Germline V gene lookup returns CDR1 SGHDT and CDR2 YYEEEE. Trimming stripped 6 bases from V and 6 bases from J, with 17 bases between. CDR3 loop: CASTEGPLDDTQYF. The DNA for the CDR3 is TGTGCCAGCACCGAGGGGCCCTTGGACGATACGCAGTATTTT.

This sequence joins TRBV14 and TRBJ1-1; the D gene is possibly TRBD1 (6 bases). The CDR3 extends over 17 amino acids. V was shortened by 0 bases and J by 5 bases, with 19 bases between the two germline ends. CDR1 and CDR2 from the germline V gene are SGHDN and FVKESK. Here the CDR3 DNA reads TGTGCCAGCAGCCAAGAGGTCCGGGCAGGGGTTAAGACTGAAGCTTTCTTT. This translates into CASSQEVRAGVKTEAFF.

This rearrangement joins TRBV27 to TRBJ2-6; the match to TRBD1 covers 9 bases. The germline gives CDR1 MNHEY, CDR2 SMNVEV (reference sequence). With 6 bases clipped from V and 2 bases from J, the junction kept 11 bases outside the gene matches. The CDR3 spans 18 residues. The CDR3 DNA reads TGTGCCAGCAGCCGGGCGGGACAGGGTAAAACTGGGGCCAACGTCCTGACTTTC. Translation: CASSRAGQGKTGANVLTF.